This T cell receptor beta chain was documented in a study of T cell changes during pregnancy in multiple sclerosis. The protocol was immunoSEQ multiplex PCR, while the TCRdb copy is restricted to in-frame clones and leaves out a portion. The profile shows approximately 57,000 clones, 75% to 95% of them singletons. Source: peripheral blood, taken after pregnancy. The clonotype was recovered from a female donor in good health, enrolled as a control in a pregnancy study.

Written as DNA, the CDR3 is TGTGCCAGCAGCGCCGCCGACAGAACCTCCTACGAGCAGTACTTC. This translates into CASSAADRTSYEQYF. The J gene is TRBJ2-7, the V gene TRBV28; possibly TRBD1 for D (5 bases). V lost 6 bases and J 0 bases, leaving 15 bases between the germline ends. Germline assignment: CDR1 MDHEN and CDR2 SYDVKM. This CDR3 has 15 residues. The full variable domain, its missing parts supplied by reference TRBV28 and TRBJ2-7, is DVKVTQSSRYLVKRTGEKVFLECVQDMDHENMFWYRQDPGLGLRLIYFSYDVKMKEKGDIPEGYSVSREKKERFSLILESASTNQTSMYLCASSAADRTSYEQYFGPGTRLTVT.